This paragraph covers one T cell receptor beta chain sequence. Its antigen is currently unknown. Germline assignment: CDR1 MNHEY and CDR2 SMNVEV (reference sequence). Losses at the gene ends were 4 bases for V and 1 base for J; bases not matched to a gene: 4. The CDR3 is made up of 15 amino acids. This sample is drawn from a study of cytomegalovirus exposure and HLA in healthy donors. The study ran its PCR with 60 Vbeta and 13 Jbeta primers. Repertoires were generated with immunoSEQ multiplex PCR, while TCRdb's copy carries only in-frame clones and drops some. This sample has around 130,000 clones, with approximately 80% found just once. Study results and limitations: Both high specificity and high sensitivity reportedly marked the classifier's diagnosis of cytomegalovirus status.

The clonotype originates from a man aged 40-49 years in good health and CMV-seronegative. The sequenced sample was PBMCs. The gene calls are TRBV27 and TRBJ1-2; 9 nucleotides align to TRBD1. CDR3 coding DNA: TGTGCCAGCAGTTCCGCGGGACAGGGTAACTATGGCTACACCTTC. This encodes CASSSAGQGNYGYTF.